This entry describes one TCR beta chain. V trimming: 1 base; J trimming: 9 bases; junction bases outside the gene matches: 4. CDR3 length equals 15 residues. Germline CDR1 reads SGHVS; CDR2 reads FNYEAQ. This sample is part of a study of blood T cell repertoires in COVID-19. Produced via immunoSEQ multiplex PCR; TCRdb's table is partial and in-frame only. The profile shows some 200,000 clones, 83% of them singletons. The chain employs TRBV7-6 and TRBJ1-6; 9 nucleotides agree with TRBD1. The sequence was collected from a woman in her forties with acute or convalescent COVID-19. Sequencing was carried out using peripheral blood. The CDR3, as DNA: TGTGCCAGCAGCTTAGGACAGGGGGGTATTTCACCCCTCCACTTT. Its protein product is CASSLGQGGISPLHF.